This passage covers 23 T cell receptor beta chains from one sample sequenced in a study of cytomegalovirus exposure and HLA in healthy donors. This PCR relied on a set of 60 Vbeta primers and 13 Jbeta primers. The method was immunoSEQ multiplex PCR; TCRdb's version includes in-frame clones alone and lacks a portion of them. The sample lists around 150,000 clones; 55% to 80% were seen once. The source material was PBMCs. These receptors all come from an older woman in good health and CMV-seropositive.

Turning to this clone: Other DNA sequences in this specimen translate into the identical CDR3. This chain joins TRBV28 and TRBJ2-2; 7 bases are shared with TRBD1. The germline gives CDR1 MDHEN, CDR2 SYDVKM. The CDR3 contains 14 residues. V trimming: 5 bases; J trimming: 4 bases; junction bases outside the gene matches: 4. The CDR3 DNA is TGTGCCAGCAGTCCCGACAGGGTCACCGGGGAGCTGTTTTTT. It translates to CASSPDRVTGELFF.

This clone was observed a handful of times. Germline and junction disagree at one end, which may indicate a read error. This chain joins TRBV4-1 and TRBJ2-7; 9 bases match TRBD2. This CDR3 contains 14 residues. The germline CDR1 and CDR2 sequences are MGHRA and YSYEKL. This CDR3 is CASSQDEAGGPVIF. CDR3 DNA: TGCGCCAGCAGCCAAGACGAGGCGGGAGGGCCGGTGATCTTC.

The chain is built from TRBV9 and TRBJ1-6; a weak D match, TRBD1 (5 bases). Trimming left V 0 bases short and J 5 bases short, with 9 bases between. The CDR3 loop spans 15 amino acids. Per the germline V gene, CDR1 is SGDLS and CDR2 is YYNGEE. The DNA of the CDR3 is TGTGCCAGCAGCGTAGAAGGGGCCCATAATTCACCCCTCCACTTT. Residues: CASSVEGAHNSPLHF. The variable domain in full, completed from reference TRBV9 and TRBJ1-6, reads DSGVTQTPKHLITATGQRVTLRCSPRSGDLSVYWYQQSLDQGLQFLIQYYNGEERAKGNILERFSAQQFPDLHSELNLSSLELGDSALYFCASSVEGAHNSPLHFGNGTRLTVT.

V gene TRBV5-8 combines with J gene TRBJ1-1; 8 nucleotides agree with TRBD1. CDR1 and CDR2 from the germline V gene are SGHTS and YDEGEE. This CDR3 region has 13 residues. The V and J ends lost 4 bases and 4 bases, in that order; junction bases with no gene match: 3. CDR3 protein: CASSQGAGTEAFF. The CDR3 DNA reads TGTGCCAGCAGCCAGGGGGCAGGCACTGAAGCTTTCTTT.

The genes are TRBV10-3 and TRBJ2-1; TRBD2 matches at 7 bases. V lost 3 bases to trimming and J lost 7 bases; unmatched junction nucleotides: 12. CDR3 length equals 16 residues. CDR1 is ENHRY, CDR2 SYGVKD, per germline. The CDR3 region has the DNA TGTGCCATCAGTGAACTCGGACGGCGGGAGTGGAATGAGCAGTTCTTC. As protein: CAISELGRREWNEQFF.

CDR3 DNA: TGTGCCAGCAGCTTCTTGACTAGCGGGAGTCGTGAGCAGTACTTC. Translating gives CASSFLTSGSREQYF. V usage is TRBV5-8 and J usage is TRBJ2-7; the match to TRBD2 covers 12 bases. Trimming at V came to 2 bases and at J to 7 bases, leaving 7 bases not matched to a gene. Germline V gene lookup returns CDR1 SGHTS and CDR2 YDEGEE. The CDR3 covers 15 residues.

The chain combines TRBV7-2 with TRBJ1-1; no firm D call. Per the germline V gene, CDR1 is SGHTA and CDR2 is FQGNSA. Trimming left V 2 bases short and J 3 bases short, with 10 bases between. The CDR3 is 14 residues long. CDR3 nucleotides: TGTGCCAGCAGCTTATACGGGCGGGACACTGAAGCTTTCTTT. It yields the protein CASSLYGRDTEAFF.

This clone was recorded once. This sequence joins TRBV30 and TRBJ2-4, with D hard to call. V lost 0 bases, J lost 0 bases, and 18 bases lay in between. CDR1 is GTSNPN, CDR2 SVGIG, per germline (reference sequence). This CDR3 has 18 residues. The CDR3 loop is CAWSVTFAQTLAKNIQYF. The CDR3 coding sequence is TGTGCCTGGAGTGTAACTTTTGCACAGACCTTAGCCAAAAACATTCAGTACTTC.

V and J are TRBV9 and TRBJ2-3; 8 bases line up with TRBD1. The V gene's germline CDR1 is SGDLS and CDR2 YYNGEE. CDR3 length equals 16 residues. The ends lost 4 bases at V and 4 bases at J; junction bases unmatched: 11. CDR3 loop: CASSPGGTGTPDTQYF. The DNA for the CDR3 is TGTGCCAGCAGCCCAGGGGGGACAGGAACTCCAGATACGCAGTATTTT.

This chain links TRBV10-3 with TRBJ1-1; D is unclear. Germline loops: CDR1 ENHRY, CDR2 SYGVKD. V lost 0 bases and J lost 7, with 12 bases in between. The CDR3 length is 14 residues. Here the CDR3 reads CAISESEGEDEAFF. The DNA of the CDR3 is TGTGCCATCAGTGAGTCGGAGGGTGAGGATGAAGCTTTCTTT.

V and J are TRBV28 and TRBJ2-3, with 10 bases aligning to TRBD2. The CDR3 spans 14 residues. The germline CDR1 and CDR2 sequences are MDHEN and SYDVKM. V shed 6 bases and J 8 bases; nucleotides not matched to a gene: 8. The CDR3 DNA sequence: TGTGCCAGCAGCTCCGGGACTAGCGTTTTTACGCAGTATTTT. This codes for CASSSGTSVFTQYF.

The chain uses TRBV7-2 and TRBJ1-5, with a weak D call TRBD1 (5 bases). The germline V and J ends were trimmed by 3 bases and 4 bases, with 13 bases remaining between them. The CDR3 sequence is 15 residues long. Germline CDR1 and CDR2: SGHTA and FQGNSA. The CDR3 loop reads CASSLSGGGNQPQHF. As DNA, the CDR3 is TGTGCCAGCAGCTTGTCTGGCGGGGGGAATCAGCCCCAGCATTTT.

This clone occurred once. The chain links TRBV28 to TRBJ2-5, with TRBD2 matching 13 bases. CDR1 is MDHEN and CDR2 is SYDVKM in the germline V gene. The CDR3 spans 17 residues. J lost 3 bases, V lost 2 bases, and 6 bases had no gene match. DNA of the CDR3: TGTGCCAGCAGTTTACTTAGAGGACTAGCGGGAGAAGAGACCCAGTACTTC. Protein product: CASSLLRGLAGEETQYF. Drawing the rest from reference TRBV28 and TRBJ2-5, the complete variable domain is DVKVTQSSRYLVKRTGEKVFLECVQDMDHENMFWYRQDPGLGLRLIYFSYDVKMKEKGDIPEGYSVSREKKERFSLILESASTNQTSMYLCASSLLRGLAGEETQYFGPGTRLLVL.

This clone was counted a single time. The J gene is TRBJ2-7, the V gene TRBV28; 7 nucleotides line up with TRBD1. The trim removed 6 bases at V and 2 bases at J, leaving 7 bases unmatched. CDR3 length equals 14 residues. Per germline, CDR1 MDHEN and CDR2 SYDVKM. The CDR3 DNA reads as TGTGCCAGCAGCTCGGGACAGACCACCTACGAGCAGTACTTC. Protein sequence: CASSSGQTTYEQYF.

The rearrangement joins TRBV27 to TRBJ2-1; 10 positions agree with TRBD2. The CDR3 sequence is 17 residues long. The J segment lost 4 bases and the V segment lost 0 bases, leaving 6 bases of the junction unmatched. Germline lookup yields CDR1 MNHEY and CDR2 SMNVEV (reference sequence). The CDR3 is CASSLSPTSGVYNEQFF. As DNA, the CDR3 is TGTGCCAGCAGTTTATCCCCCACTAGCGGGGTATACAATGAGCAGTTCTTC.

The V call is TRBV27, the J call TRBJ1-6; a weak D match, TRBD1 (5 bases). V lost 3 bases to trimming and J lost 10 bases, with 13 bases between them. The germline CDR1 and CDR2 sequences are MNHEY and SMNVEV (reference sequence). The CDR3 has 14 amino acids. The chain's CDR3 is CASSFGGWRSPLHF. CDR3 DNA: TGTGCCAGCAGTTTTGGGGGGTGGCGCTCACCCCTCCACTTT.

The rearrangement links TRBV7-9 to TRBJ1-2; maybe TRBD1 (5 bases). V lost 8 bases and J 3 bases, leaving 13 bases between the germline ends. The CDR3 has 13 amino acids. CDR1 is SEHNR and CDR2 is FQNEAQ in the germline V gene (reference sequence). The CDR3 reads CASAWGGDYGYTF. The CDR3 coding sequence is TGTGCCAGCGCTTGGGGGGGGGACTATGGCTACACCTTC. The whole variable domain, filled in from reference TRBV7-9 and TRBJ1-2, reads DTGVSQNPRHKITKRGQNVTFRCDPISEHNRLYWYRQTLGQGPEFLTYFQNEAQLEKSRLLSDRFSAERPKGSFSTLEIQRTEQGDSAMYLCASAWGGDYGYTFGSGTRLTVV.

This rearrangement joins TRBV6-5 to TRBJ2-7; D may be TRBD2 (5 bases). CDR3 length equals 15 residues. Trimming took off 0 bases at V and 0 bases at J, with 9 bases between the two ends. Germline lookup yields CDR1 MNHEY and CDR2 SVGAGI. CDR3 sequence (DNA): TGTGCCAGCAGTTACTCGAGCGGTAGCTCCTACGAGCAGTACTTC. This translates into CASSYSSGSSYEQYF.

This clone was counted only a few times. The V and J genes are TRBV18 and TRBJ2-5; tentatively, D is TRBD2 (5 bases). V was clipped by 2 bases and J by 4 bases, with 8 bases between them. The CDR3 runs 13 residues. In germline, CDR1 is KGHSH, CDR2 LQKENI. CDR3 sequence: CASSPVAGETQYF. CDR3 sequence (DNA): TGTGCCAGCTCACCAGTGGCGGGAGAGACCCAGTACTTC.

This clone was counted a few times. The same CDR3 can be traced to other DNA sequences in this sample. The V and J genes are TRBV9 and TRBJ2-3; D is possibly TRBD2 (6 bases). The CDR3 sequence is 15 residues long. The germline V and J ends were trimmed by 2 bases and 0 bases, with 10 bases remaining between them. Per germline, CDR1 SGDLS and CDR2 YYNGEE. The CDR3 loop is CASSVAGTSTDTQYF. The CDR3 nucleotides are TGTGCCAGCAGCGTGGCCGGGACTAGCACAGATACGCAGTATTTT. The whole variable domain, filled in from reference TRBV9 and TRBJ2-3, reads DSGVTQTPKHLITATGQRVTLRCSPRSGDLSVYWYQQSLDQGLQFLIQYYNGEERAKGNILERFSAQQFPDLHSELNLSSLELGDSALYFCASSVAGTSTDTQYFGPGTRLTVL.

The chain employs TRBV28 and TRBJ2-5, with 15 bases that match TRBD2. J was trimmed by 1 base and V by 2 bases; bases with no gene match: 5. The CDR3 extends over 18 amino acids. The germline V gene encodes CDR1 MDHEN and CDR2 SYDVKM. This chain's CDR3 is CASSLGLAGGPVQETQYF. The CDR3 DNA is TGTGCCAGCAGTTTAGGACTAGCGGGAGGGCCGGTCCAAGAGACCCAGTACTTC.

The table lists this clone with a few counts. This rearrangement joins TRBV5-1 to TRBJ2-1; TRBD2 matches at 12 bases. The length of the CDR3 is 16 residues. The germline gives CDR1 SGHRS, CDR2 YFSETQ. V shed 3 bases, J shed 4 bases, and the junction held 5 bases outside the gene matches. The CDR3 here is CASSWPTSGGYNEQFF. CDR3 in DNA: TGCGCCAGCAGCTGGCCGACTAGCGGGGGATACAATGAGCAGTTCTTC.

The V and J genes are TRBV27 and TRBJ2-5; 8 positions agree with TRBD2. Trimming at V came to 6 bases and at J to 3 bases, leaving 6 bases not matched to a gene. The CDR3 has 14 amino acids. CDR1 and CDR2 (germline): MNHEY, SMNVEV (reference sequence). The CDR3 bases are TGTGCCAGCAGGGATTTAGCGGGAAAAGAGACCCAGTACTTC. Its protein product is CASRDLAGKETQYF.